The rows below give T cell receptor beta chains drawn from one sample of a study of monozygotic twins with inflammatory bowel disease. TCRdb re-analyzed the 5' RACE reads; it lists each CDR3 protein once, without DNA. This listing includes approximately 100,000 distinct CDR3 sequences. The sequenced material came from blood. The receptor set was obtained from a human donor with ulcerative colitis or Crohn's disease, or a healthy co-twin of an affected twin (not recorded which). Both conserved end residues are part of each CDR3.

CDR3 protein | J gene | V gene
CASSLFPDNSNEKLFF | TRBJ1-4 | TRBV12-3/TRBV12-4
CSARDSSRETQYF | TRBJ2-5 | TRBV20-1
CASSLLRGDTQYF | TRBJ2-3 | TRBV7-9
CASSDTLADTQYF | TRBJ2-3 | TRBV12-3/TRBV12-4
CASSPLSNQPQHF | TRBJ1-5 | TRBV18
CASSLDGYEQYF | TRBJ2-7 | TRBV11-2
CSARAGAEYGELFF | TRBJ2-2 | TRBV20-1
CASSISGTGNTGELFF | TRBJ2-2 | TRBV7-2
CASSQHWTGGTEAFF | TRBJ1-1 | TRBV4-1
CASSIVAGAGVDEQYF | TRBJ2-7 | TRBV9
CASSQGLAGNADTQYF | TRBJ2-3 | TRBV4-3
CASSLGESQYF | TRBJ2-5 | TRBV12-3/TRBV12-4
CSARGPDSDTQYF | TRBJ2-3 | TRBV20-1
CASSQSRETQYF | TRBJ2-5 | TRBV18
CASSPRDNSYEQYF | TRBJ2-7 | TRBV18
CSARGLDRPASNEQFF | TRBJ2-1 | TRBV20-1
CASSSALGEQYF | TRBJ2-7 | TRBV7-8